This entry is about one T cell receptor beta chain. This clonotype was detected ten times or more. What this receptor recognizes is not known. Within one base of it there is no much larger clone, and no base qualities were kept. This sample was included in a study of blood T cells in healthy people across ages (dated by TCRdb to the mid-2010s). For the study in its entirety: In model experiments, roughly one uniquely barcoded TCR beta cDNA molecule per two T cells was captured by template switching. To track age-related changes in TCR beta repertoire diversity, the study relied on deep sequencing normalized with unique cDNA molecular identifiers. Four age groups were formed from the donors: young (average approximately 17 years), middle-aged (less than 40), aged (around 68) and long-lived (about 80). To avoid experimental bias, donors of different ages were spread randomly across the sequencing lanes. Using the same blood draw, the study looked at two additional independent replicas of 1 million unique cDNA reads for two donors, one aged 18 to 29 and the other aged 80 or older. What the research found in general, with its limitations: Compared with the aged group, the long-lived group had more naive CD4+ T cells, fewer expanded clones and increased TCR diversity, suggesting age selection. Since profiling was done on bulk unsorted PBMCs, naive and antigen-experienced compartments could not be conclusively compared. Donor CMV infection status was unknown, potentially confounding age-related changes in expanded clonotypes. A strong correlation was found between observed TCR beta diversity and the percentage of naive T cells measured by flow cytometry. Total diversity estimates from one million sequenced T cells were considered lower bounds and underestimates. As age increased, observed TCR beta diversity per million T cells dropped in a roughly linear way, and a significant reduction was already evident by age approximately 40.

The receptor library was made with 5' RACE. This sample was sequenced with an Illumina HiSeq 2500. A second PCR of roughly 7 to 11 cycles was performed with a sample-barcoded 5' primer and a J-beta primer mix. A template-switch 5' adaptor carrying 12 random nucleotides introduced a unique molecular identifier onto each TCR beta cDNA molecule. At least 2.5 million CDR3-containing paired-end reads were obtained from each sample. All of the RNA was converted into first-strand cDNA using the Mint cDNA synthesis kit, with a TRBC-specific oligonucleotide serving as the primer. After uracil-DNA glycosylase treatment, a first 18-cycle PCR used universal primers M1SS and BC2_uni_R on all cDNA. The authors' pipeline ran thus. Each sample was normalized by randomly selecting 1 million high-quality reads, each carrying a distinct molecular identifier. Instead of being binned into consensus sequences, reads that shared molecular identifiers were thrown out. CDR3 identification, clonotype clustering and error correction used MiTCR with a Q25 quality threshold and the strictest error-elimination algorithm. A nonparametric unseen species model with Euler transformation was used to estimate lower-bound total TCR beta diversity. TCRdb itself trimmed the public reads at Q25 with fastp, ran MiXCR and retained productive beta chains. For every CDR3 protein sequence, its rows merge into one entry that carries the most common genes and DNA. TCRdb, rather than the study authors, made the V and J calls. The sample includes about 650,000 distinct CDR3 sequences, with roughly 30% observed a single time. The top ten clonotypes cover 15% to 17% of the sample.

The 39 donors, aged 6 to 90 years, were systemically healthy Caucasian individuals from Russia. Approximately 9.3 milliliters of peripheral blood were collected from each donor into EDTA-treated Vacutainer tubes. Ficoll-Paque density-gradient centrifugation was used to isolate PBMCs, with at least 6 million obtained per sample. Trizol reagent was used to extract total RNA from the PBMCs, yielding at least 5.5 micrograms per sample. The percentages of naive CD45RAhigh/CD27high T cells were determined by flow cytometry on a PBMC aliquot from every donor. Sequencing was carried out using blood. This TCR was recovered from an elderly woman in good health. Donor details come from another sample of the same person, matched by shared clones.

The DNA sequence is as follows: TGTGCCAGCAGTTTGACCACTTGGGGGGGCATCAATGAGCAGTTCTTC. The resulting protein is CASSLTTWGGINEQFF. The V and J genes are TRBV27 and TRBJ2-1; a tentative D call is TRBD2 (7 bases match). A distance of 18 bases separates the germline ends of V and J, which lose 3 bases and 6 bases respectively. The CDR3 spans 16 residues, from the cysteine through the phenylalanine. CDR3 DNA is the only sequence kept; it has 48 bases, read in frame from the first base. CDR1 MNHEY and CDR2 SMNVEV are derived from the germline V gene (reference sequence).